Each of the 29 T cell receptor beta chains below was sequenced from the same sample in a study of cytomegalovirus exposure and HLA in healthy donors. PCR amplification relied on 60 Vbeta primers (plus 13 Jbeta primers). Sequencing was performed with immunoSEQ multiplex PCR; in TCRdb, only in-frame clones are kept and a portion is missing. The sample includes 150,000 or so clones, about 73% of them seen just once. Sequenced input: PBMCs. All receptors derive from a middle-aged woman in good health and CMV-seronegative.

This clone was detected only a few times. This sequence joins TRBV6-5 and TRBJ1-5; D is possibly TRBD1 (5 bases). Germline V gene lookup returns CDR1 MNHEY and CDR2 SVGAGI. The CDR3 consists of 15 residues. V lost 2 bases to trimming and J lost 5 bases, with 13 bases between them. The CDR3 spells CASSYNGAADQPQHF. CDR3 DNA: TGTGCCAGCAGTTACAATGGGGCAGCAGATCAGCCCCAGCATTTT.

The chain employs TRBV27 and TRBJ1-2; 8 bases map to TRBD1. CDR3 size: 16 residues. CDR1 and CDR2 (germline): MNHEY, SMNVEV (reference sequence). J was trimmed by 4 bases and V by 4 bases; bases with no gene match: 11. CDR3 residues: CASSSAPPGQGYGYTF. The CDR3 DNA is TGTGCCAGCAGTTCCGCCCCCCCCGGACAGGGCTATGGCTACACCTTC.

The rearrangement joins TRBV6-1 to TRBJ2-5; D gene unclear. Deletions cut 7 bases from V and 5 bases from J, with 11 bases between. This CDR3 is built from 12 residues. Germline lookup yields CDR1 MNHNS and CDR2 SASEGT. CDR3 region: CASTTVWETQYF. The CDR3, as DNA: TGTGCCAGCACAACAGTGTGGGAGACCCAGTACTTC.

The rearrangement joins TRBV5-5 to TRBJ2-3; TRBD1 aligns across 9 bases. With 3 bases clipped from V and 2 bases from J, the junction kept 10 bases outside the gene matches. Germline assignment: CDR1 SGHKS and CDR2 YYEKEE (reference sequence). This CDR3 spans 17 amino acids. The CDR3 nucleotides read TGTGCCAGCAGCTCCCTCGTGACAGGGGGAAACACAGATACGCAGTATTTT. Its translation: CASSSLVTGGNTDTQYF.

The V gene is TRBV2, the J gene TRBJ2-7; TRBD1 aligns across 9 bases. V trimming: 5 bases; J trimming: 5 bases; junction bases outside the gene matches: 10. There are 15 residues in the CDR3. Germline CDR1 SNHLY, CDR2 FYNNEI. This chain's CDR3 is CASSPGTGRPNEQYF. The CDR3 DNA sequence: TGTGCCAGCAGTCCCGGGACAGGGAGACCAAACGAGCAGTACTTC.

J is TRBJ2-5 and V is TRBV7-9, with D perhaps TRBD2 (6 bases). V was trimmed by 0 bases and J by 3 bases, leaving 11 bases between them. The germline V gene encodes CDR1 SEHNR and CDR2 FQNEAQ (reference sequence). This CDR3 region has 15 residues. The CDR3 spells CASSLAGGGKETQYF. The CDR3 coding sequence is TGTGCCAGCAGCTTAGCGGGGGGTGGCAAAGAGACCCAGTACTTC. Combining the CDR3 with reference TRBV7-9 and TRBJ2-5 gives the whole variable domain DTGVSQNPRHKITKRGQNVTFRCDPISEHNRLYWYRQTLGQGPEFLTYFQNEAQLEKSRLLSDRFSAERPKGSFSTLEIQRTEQGDSAMYLCASSLAGGGKETQYFGPGTRLLVL.

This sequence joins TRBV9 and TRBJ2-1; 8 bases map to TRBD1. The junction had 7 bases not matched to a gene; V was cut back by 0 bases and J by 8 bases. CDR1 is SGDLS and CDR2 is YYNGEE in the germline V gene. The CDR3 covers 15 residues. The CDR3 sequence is CASSVADNRGDEQFF. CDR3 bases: TGTGCCAGCAGCGTAGCCGACAACAGGGGGGATGAGCAGTTCTTC.

The CDR3 nucleotides read TGCGCCAGCAGCTTCTTCTCAGGGACGAACACCGGGGAGCTGTTTTTT. Translated: CASSFFSGTNTGELFF. The chain uses TRBV5-1 and TRBJ2-2; tentatively, D is TRBD1 (5 bases). V lost 2 bases and J 0 bases, leaving 11 bases between the germline ends. CDR1 and CDR2 from the germline V gene are SGHRS and YFSETQ. This CDR3 is 16 amino acids long.

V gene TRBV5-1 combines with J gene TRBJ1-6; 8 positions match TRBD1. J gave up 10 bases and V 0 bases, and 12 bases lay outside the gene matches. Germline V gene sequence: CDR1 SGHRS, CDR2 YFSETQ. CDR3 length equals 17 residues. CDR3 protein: CASSLAPTDRAESPLHF. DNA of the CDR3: TGCGCCAGCAGCTTGGCACCCACGGACAGGGCCGAGTCACCCCTCCACTTT.

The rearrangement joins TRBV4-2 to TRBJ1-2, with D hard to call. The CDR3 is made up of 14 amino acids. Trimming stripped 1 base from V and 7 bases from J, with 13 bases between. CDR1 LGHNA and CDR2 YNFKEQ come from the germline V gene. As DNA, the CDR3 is TGTGCCAGCAGCCAAGTTATGGGGAGCGGTGGCTACACCTTC. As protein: CASSQVMGSGGYTF.

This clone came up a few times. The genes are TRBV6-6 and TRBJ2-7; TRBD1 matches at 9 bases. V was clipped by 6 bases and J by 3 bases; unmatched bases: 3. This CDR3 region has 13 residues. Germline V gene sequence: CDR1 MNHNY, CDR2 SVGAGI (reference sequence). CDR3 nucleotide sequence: TGTGCCAGCAGCCCGGACAGGGGCTACGAGCAGTACTTC. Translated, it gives CASSPDRGYEQYF.

The CDR3 here is CASSRGGAISNEQFF. The CDR3 nucleotides are TGCGCCAGCAGTCGCGGGGGGGCGATTAGCAATGAGCAGTTCTTC. The genes are TRBV10-2 and TRBJ2-1; the match to TRBD2 covers 9 bases. The germline V gene has CDR1 WSHSY and CDR2 SAAADI. The CDR3 spans 15 residues. Germline trimming cut 5 bases from V and 6 bases from J; bases unmatched to any gene: 8.

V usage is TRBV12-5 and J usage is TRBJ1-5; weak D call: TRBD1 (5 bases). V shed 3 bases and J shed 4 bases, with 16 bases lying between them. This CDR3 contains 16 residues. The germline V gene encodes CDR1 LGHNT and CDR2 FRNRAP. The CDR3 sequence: CASGLFWVGGNQPQHF. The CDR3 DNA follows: TGTGCTAGTGGTTTATTCTGGGTCGGGGGAAATCAGCCCCAGCATTTT.

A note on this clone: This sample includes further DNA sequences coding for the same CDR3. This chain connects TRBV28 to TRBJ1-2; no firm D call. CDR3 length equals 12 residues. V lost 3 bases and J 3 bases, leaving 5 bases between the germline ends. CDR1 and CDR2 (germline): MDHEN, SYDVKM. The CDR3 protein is CASSLRDYGYTF. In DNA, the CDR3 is TGTGCCAGCAGTTTGAGGGACTATGGCTACACCTTC.

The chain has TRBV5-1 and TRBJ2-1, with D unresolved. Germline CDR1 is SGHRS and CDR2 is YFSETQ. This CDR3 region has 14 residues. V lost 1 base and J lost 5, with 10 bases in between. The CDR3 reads CASSLSPGNNEQFF. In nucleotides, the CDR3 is TGCGCCAGCAGCTTGTCCCCAGGAAACAATGAGCAGTTCTTC.

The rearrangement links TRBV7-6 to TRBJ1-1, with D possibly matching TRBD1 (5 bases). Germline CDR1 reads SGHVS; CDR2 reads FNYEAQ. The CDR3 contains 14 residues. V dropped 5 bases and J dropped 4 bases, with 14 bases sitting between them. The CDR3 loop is CASSPYRGSTEAFF. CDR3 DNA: TGTGCCAGCAGCCCATATCGGGGGAGCACTGAAGCTTTCTTT.

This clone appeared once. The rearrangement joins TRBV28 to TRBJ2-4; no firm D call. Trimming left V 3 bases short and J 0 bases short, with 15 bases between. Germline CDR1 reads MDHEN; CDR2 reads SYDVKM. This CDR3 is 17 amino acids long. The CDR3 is CASSFQRKHLAKNIQYF. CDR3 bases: TGTGCCAGCAGTTTCCAGAGGAAACACTTAGCCAAAAACATTCAGTACTTC.

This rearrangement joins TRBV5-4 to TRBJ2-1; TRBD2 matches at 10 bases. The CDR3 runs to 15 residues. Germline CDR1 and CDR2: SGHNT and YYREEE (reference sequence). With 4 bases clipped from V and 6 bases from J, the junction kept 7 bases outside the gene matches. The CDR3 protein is CASSTVAGGLNEQFF. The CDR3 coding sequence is TGTGCCAGCAGCACCGTAGCGGGGGGCCTCAATGAGCAGTTCTTC.

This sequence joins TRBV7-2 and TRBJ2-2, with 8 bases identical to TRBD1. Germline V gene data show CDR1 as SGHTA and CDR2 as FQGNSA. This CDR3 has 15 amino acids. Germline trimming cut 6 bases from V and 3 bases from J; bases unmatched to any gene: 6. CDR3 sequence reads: CASSSDRAYTGELFF. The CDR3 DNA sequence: TGTGCCAGCAGTTCGGACAGGGCCTACACCGGGGAGCTGTTTTTT.

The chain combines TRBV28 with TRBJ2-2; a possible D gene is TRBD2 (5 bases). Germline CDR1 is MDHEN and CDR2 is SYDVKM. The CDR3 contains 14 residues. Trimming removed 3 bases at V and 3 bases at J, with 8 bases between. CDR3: CASSLAGDTGELFF. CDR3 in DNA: TGTGCCAGCAGTTTGGCCGGGGACACCGGGGAGCTGTTTTTT.

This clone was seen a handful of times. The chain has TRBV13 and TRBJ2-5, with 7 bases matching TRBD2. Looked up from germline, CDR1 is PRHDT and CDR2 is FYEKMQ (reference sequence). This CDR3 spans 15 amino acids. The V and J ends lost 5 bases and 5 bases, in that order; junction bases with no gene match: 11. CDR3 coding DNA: TGTGCCAGCAGCCCCGGGGGGTCAGAGAAGGAGACCCAGTACTTC. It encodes CASSPGGSEKETQYF.

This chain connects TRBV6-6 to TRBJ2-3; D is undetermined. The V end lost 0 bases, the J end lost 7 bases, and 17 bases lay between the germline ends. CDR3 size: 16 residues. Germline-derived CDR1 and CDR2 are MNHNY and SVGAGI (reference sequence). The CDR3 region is CASSYSGSLLLNTQYF. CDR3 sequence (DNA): TGTGCCAGCAGTTACTCTGGCTCCCTCTTACTAAATACGCAGTATTTT.

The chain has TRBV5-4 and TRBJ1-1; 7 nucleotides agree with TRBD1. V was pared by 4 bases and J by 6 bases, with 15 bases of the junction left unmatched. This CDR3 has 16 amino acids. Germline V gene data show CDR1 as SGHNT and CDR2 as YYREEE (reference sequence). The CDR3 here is CASSPVGRQGLSEAFF. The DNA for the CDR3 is TGTGCCAGCAGCCCGGTGGGACGACAGGGTCTTTCTGAAGCTTTCTTT.

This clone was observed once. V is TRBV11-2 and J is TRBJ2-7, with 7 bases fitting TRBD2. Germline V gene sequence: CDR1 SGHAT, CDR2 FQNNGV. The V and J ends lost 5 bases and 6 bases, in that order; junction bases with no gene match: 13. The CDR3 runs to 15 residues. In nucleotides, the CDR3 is TGTGCCAGCAGCCAGCGGGGTAGAATAGAAAGCGAGCAGTACTTC. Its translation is CASSQRGRIESEQYF.

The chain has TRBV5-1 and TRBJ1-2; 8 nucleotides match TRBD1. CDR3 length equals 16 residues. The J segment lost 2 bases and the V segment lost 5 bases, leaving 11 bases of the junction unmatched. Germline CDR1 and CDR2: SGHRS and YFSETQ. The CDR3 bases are TGCGCCAGCAGTCTCGGGGGAGGACAGGGAAACTATGGCTACACCTTC. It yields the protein CASSLGGGQGNYGYTF.

The CDR3: CASSYFQTGGDTGELFF. Here the CDR3 DNA reads TGCGCCAGCAGCTACTTTCAAACAGGGGGGGACACCGGGGAGCTGTTTTTT. The chain recombines TRBV5-1 with TRBJ2-2; maybe TRBD1 (8 bases). Germline values: CDR1 SGHRS, CDR2 YFSETQ. This CDR3 contains 17 residues. Trimming shortened V by 3 bases and J by 3 bases, and 18 bases separated the two germline ends.

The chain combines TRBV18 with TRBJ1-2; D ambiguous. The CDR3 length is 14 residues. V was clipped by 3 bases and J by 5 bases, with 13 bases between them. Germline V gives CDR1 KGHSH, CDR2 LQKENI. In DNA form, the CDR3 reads TGTGCCAGCTCACCTCGTCGGGAGACATATGGCTACACCTTC. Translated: CASSPRRETYGYTF.

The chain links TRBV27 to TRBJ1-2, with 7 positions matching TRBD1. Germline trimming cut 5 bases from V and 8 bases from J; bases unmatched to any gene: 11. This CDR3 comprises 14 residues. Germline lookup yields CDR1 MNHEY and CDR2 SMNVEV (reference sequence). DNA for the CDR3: TGTGCCAGCAGTCCCTTTAAGGGGGCGGGCGGCTACACCTTC. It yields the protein CASSPFKGAGGYTF.

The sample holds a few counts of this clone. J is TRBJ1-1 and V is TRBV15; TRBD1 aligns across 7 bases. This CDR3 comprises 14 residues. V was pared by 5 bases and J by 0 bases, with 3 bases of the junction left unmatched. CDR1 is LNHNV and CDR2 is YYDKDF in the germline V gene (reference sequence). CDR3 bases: TGTGCCACCAGCCAGGGGGATATGAACACTGAAGCTTTCTTT. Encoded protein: CATSQGDMNTEAFF. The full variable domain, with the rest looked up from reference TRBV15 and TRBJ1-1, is DAMVIQNPRYQVTQFGKPVTLSCSQTLNHNVMYWYQQKSSQAPKLLFHYYDKDFNNEADTPDNFQSRRPNTSFCFLDIRSPGLGDTAMYLCATSQGDMNTEAFFGQGTRLTVV.